The following is a T cell receptor beta chain sequence with its context. No cognate antigen has been identified for it. No base-level quality is on record; no much larger clone is a single base apart. These data belong to a study of blood T cell repertoires in COVID-19 (dated by TCRdb to 2020 to 2021). About the study as a whole: Samples covering the acute and convalescent phases of COVID-19 were provided by collaborators in the United States, Italy and Spain. The material from the prospective study consisted of cDNA or gDNA derived from T cells, B-cell-depleted T cells, or PBMCs. Subjects who had been exposed to COVID-19, were actively infected with it, or had recovered from it provided the deeply sampled blood TCRbeta repertoires that made up the dataset. The repertoires were released in a freely available public database meant as a resource for research on the immune response to SARS-CoV-2. The samples were drawn from two sources: the first 160 participants of the ongoing ImmuneRACE study, and 1,200 or so subjects contributed by 6 global collaborators. Nearly every sample came with metadata listing a de-identified subject ID, COVID-19 status, age in years and sex. Where available, HLA class I and class II types were obtained from metadata supplied by the sample provider rather than from assay-based typing. Broad study findings and their caveats: The amount of clinical and demographic metadata varied by source and participant and was provided uncurated.

The collaborating institutions used their own protocols to collect whole blood in K2EDTA tubes. Collaborator samples were shipped for TCRbeta analysis as frozen whole blood, isolated PBMCs, or DNA extracted from either sample type. CDR1 and CDR2, looked up from the germline V gene, are MGHRA and YSYEKL. V loses 0 bases, J loses 8 bases, and the germline ends lie 13 bases apart. Spanning cysteine to phenylalanine, the CDR3 consists of 15 amino acids. The DNA shown is the 45-base CDR3, in frame from base 1. The immunoSEQ Assay, a bias-controlled multiplex PCR, was used to amplify TCRbeta CDR3 regions from genomic DNA. The original pipeline was this. The number of nucleated cells in each sample was estimated by amplification of reference gene primers within the assay. Sequence reads were collapsed and filtered to measure the absolute abundance of every unique TCRbeta CDR3 rearrangement. For each sample, productive Simpson clonality was calculated as the square root of Simpson's diversity index over productive rearrangements. The table was pulled from immuneACCESS by TCRdb, which kept in-frame rearrangements only. Such tables lose some clones; where checked, under half of the loss comes from unresolved V genes, and the rest has no known cause. The V and J calls and clone size were taken over from that table, and D and trimming were inferred from the DNA. This sample comprises about 42,000 clones, about 89% of them detected only once. The top ten hold under 0.4% of the sample.

This chain joins TRBV4-1 to TRBJ1-4; no D gene can be assigned with confidence. The origin of this receptor is a human donor in a cohort sampled during active COVID-19. Material for sequencing was peripheral blood. This receptor carries the CDR3 CASSQDESGGEKLFF. The sequence in DNA is TGCGCCAGCAGCCAAGATGAGTCGGGAGGGGAAAAACTGTTTTTT.